The 5 T cell receptor beta chains listed next were all sequenced from one sample in a study of T cells in tuberculosis. Repertoires were generated with immunoSEQ multiplex PCR, while TCRdb's copy carries only in-frame clones and drops some. Of 38,000 or so clones listed, around 96% are singletons. The sample was PBMCs. Receptor source: a donor between 5 and 29 years old with latent tuberculosis or without tuberculosis infection.

The rearrangement links TRBV28 to TRBJ1-6; D unresolved. The CDR3 is 15 amino acids. Trimming shortened V by 6 bases and J by 0 bases, and 9 bases separated the two germline ends. Germline V gene data show CDR1 as MDHEN and CDR2 as SYDVKM. CDR3 protein: CASSPASSYNSPLHF. In DNA, the CDR3 is TGTGCCAGCAGCCCCGCGAGCTCCTATAATTCACCCCTCCACTTT. Full variable domain (remainder filled in from reference TRBV28 and TRBJ1-6): DVKVTQSSRYLVKRTGEKVFLECVQDMDHENMFWYRQDPGLGLRLIYFSYDVKMKEKGDIPEGYSVSREKKERFSLILESASTNQTSMYLCASSPASSYNSPLHFGNGTRLTVT.

The DNA of the CDR3 is TGTGCCAGCAGCTTAAAATTTGGGGGCCAGTCCTACGAGCAGTACTTC. As protein: CASSLKFGGQSYEQYF. This sequence joins TRBV7-2 and TRBJ2-7; a weak D match, TRBD1 (6 bases). The CDR3 is made up of 16 amino acids. Germline values: CDR1 SGHTA, CDR2 FQGNSA. V was shortened by 2 bases and J by 1 base, with 15 bases between the two germline ends.

With respect to this clone: A read error may account for a junction end that differs from germline. This chain uses TRBV5-1 with TRBJ1-2; maybe TRBD1 (5 bases). CDR1 SGHRS and CDR2 YFSETQ come from the germline V gene. The CDR3 totals 11 residues. The CDR3 loop reads CASSWAVLGLF. The CDR3 region has the DNA TGCGCCAGCAGTTGGGCCGTCCTGGGACTCTTC.

J is TRBJ1-6 and V is TRBV28; D may be TRBD1 (5 bases). This CDR3 comprises 13 residues. CDR1 is MDHEN, CDR2 SYDVKM, per germline. The ends were cut back, 10 bases at V and 10 bases at J, with 17 bases in the middle. The CDR3 is CATFPGFDSPLHF. DNA of the CDR3: TGTGCCACCTTCCCAGGGTTTGACTCACCCCTCCACTTT.

The J gene is TRBJ2-2, the V gene TRBV7-2; 7 bases align to TRBD1. With 0 bases clipped from V and 4 bases from J, the junction kept 2 bases outside the gene matches. The CDR3 sequence is 15 residues long. CDR1 SGHTA and CDR2 FQGNSA come from the germline V gene. The CDR3 DNA sequence: TGTGCCAGCAGCTTAGCGGGACAGATCACCGGGGAGCTGTTTTTT. Protein product: CASSLAGQITGELFF.